This T cell receptor beta chain came from a study of T cell responses to AZD1222 COVID-19 vaccine. On this clone itself: Its matching antigen is unknown.

Findings of the study overall: After two AZD1222 doses, spike-specific TCR breadth and depth rose versus day 0. Reportedly, nearly half of unique spike TCRs recognized epitopes outside B.1.351/B.1.1.7 mutations.

The data were produced by immunoSEQ multiplex PCR, yet TCRdb's version contains in-frame clones alone and is incomplete. The table has over 100,000 clones, about nine tenths seen once. Trimming removed 5 bases from V and 6 bases from J, with 11 bases in between. The germline V gene has CDR1 LGHDT and CDR2 YNNKEL (reference sequence). There are 13 residues in the CDR3. This sample comprised peripheral blood, obtained on day 0 of AZD1222 vaccination. This clonotype was obtained from an adult in good health. V and J are TRBV3-1 (or the pseudogene TRBV3-2) and TRBJ1-5; D is perhaps TRBD1 (5 bases). CDR3 in DNA: TGTGCCAGCAGCGGCAGGGAAGGTCAGCCCCAGCATTTT. Its translation is CASSGREGQPQHF.